This entry is about one T cell receptor beta chain. Original methodology: It was from reference gene primer amplification that nucleated cell counts were estimated. This table comes from immunoSEQ multiplex PCR, and its TCRdb copy is limited to in-frame clones, with some not included. D and trimming come from the DNA, and the V and J calls and clone size come from that table. The sample includes about 140,000 clones, approximately 85% of them seen just once. The data were taken from a study of blood T cell repertoires in COVID-19. Per the germline V gene, CDR1 is MNHEY and CDR2 is SVGEGT. The CDR3 spans 14 residues. V was shortened by 6 bases and J by 4 bases, with 15 bases between the two germline ends. Recruits, aged about 18 to 89 years, lived in 24 US areas. Membership in each cohort depended on participant-reported clinical history.

V and J are TRBV6-2 or TRBV6-3 and TRBJ1-2, with a possible D match to TRBD1 (6 bases). The sample consisted of PBMCs or T cells enriched from blood (not recorded which). The clonotype was recovered from a woman in her forties or fifties with acute COVID-19. The chain's CDR3 is CASSSGHSFYGYTF. DNA of the CDR3: TGTGCCAGCAGCTCGGGACATTCTTTCTATGGCTACACCTTC.